This T cell receptor (beta chain) was sequenced for a study of shared clonotypes between healthy human individuals. Study-wide findings and caveats: All-four-donor shared clonotypes had higher generation probabilities than non-shared clonotypes did. Memory subsets had estimated richness that was generally smaller than that of naive subsets.

A word on this clone: Its antigen is unknown.

Germline V gene data show CDR1 as SGHNT and CDR2 as YENEEA. The CDR3 totals 15 residues. The V segment lost 6 bases and the J segment 3 bases; nucleotides outside the gene matches: 6. There were no recent acute infections or vaccinations among the donors, who were healthy HIV-negative adults. Genomic DNA of each subset was evenly split across several immunoSEQ plates. Measured with immunoSEQ multiplex PCR; TCRdb has only the in-frame clones, and not every one. The table records more than 400,000 clones, approximately 95% of them present only once. Sequencing was carried out using naive CD4+ T cells sorted from blood. Indicated subset: CD45RA+ positively selected. The chain joins TRBV11-3 to TRBJ2-5, with 11 positions matching TRBD2. The receptor's source is a woman in her thirties in good health. The CDR3 protein is CASSSGLAEKETQYF. CDR3 bases: TGTGCCAGCAGTTCGGGACTAGCGGAGAAAGAGACCCAGTACTTC.